This T cell receptor beta chain stems from a study of shared clonotypes between healthy human individuals. This CDR3 region has 15 residues. Germline V CDR1 and CDR2: SNHLY, FYNNEI. The V and J ends lost 2 bases and 4 bases respectively, with 14 bases between them. CD45RO negativity and positive selection for CCR7 defined naive CD8 cells, a population that excluded terminally differentiated effector memory CD45RA+ cells. Clones were sequenced by immunoSEQ multiplex PCR, and TCRdb holds only the in-frame ones, with some missing. The sample has nearly 2 million clones, roughly 94% seen once; the top ten hold more than 0.9%.

Sequenced sample: naive CD8+ T cells sorted from blood. The gene calls are TRBV2 and TRBJ1-1; D may be TRBD1 (6 bases). The receptor comes from a man aged 18 to 30 in good health. CDR3 coding DNA: TGTGCCAGCAGTGAAATATCGGGGGGCATCACTGAAGCTTTCTTT. Its protein is CASSEISGGITEAFF.